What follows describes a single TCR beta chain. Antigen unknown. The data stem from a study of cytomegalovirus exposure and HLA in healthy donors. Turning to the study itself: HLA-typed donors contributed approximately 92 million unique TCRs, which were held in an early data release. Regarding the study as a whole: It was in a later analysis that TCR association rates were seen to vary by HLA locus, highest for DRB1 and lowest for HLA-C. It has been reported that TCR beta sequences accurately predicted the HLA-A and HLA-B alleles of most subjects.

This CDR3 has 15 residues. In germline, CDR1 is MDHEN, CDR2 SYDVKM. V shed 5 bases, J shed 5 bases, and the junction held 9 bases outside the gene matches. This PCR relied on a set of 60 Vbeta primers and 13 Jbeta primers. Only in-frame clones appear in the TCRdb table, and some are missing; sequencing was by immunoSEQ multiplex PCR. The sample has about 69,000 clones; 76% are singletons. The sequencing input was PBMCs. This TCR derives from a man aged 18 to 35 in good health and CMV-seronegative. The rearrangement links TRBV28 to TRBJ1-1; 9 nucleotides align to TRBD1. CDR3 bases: TGTGCCAGCAGTACACCGGGACAGGGTTGGACTGAAGCTTTCTTT. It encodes CASSTPGQGWTEAFF.